This is a list of T cell receptor beta chains from one sample in a study of T cells in Graves' hyperthyroidism and ophthalmopathy. MiXCR, run by TCRdb on the multiplex PCR reads, gives a single entry per CDR3 protein. This repertoire shows around 420,000 distinct CDR3 sequences, roughly an eighth found once; its top ten account for 5% to 6%. The sequenced sample was blood. The receptors stem from a woman aged 18-29 years with Graves' hyperthyroidism. Each CDR3 is given with its conserved first and last residue. Each record gives: CDR3 DNA, CDR3 protein, J gene, clone size, D gene, V gene. The D gene is left open where the match is weak. Not all rows give a size; the values are once, few, many and, for expanded clones, a class.

CDR3 DNA: TGTGCCAGCAGCGCCCTGTCTGGGGGTAGCACTGAAGCTTTCTTT
CDR3 protein: CASSALSGGSTEAFF
J gene: TRBJ1-1
clone size: many
D gene: -
V gene: TRBV9

CDR3 DNA: TGCGCCAGCAGCCAAGATCCCCAAGCGTTCTCTGGAAACACCATATATTTT
CDR3 protein: CASSQDPQAFSGNTIYF
J gene: TRBJ1-3
clone size: -
D gene: -
V gene: TRBV4-3

CDR3 DNA: TGTGCCAGCGGGGGTAAGACCTACGAGCAGTACTTC
CDR3 protein: CASGGKTYEQYF
J gene: TRBJ2-7
clone size: many
D gene: -
V gene: TRBV11-1

CDR3 DNA: TGTGCCAGCAGCTTCGGGCGGGACACTGAAGCTTTCTTT
CDR3 protein: CASSFGRDTEAFF
J gene: TRBJ1-1
clone size: many
D gene: -
V gene: TRBV5-4

CDR3 DNA: TGTGCCAGCAGCTTAGCGACCAGGGACCTATACGAGCAGTACTTC
CDR3 protein: CASSLATRDLYEQYF
J gene: TRBJ2-7
clone size: many
D gene: -
V gene: TRBV7-9

CDR3 DNA: TGTGCCAGTAGTATATTTCTGAAAACGGAGGCCGGGGCTGACGAGCAGTACTTC
CDR3 protein: CASSIFLKTEAGADEQYF
J gene: TRBJ2-7
clone size: many
D gene: -
V gene: TRBV19

CDR3 DNA: TGCGCCAGCAGCTCGGAGGGTTACACTGAAGCTTTCTTT
CDR3 protein: CASSSEGYTEAFF
J gene: TRBJ1-1
clone size: many
D gene: -
V gene: TRBV5-1

CDR3 DNA: TGCAGTGCCTGCCCGGAGGTCCAAGAGACCCAGTACTTC
CDR3 protein: CSACPEVQETQYF
J gene: TRBJ2-5
clone size: -
D gene: -
V gene: TRBV20-1

CDR3 DNA: TGTGCCAGTAGTATGGACACGGGGGGACGAATCATGAACACTGAAGCTTTCTTT
CDR3 protein: CASSMDTGGRIMNTEAFF
J gene: TRBJ1-1
clone size: few
D gene: -
V gene: TRBV19

CDR3 DNA: TGTGCCAGCAGCCAACCGGTCAATAGCAATCAGCCCCAGCATTTT
CDR3 protein: CASSQPVNSNQPQHF
J gene: TRBJ1-5
clone size: -
D gene: -
V gene: TRBV4-2

CDR3 DNA: TGTGCCAGCAGCTTTAATGCAGAATGGAACACCGGGGAGCTGTTTTTT
CDR3 protein: CASSFNAEWNTGELFF
J gene: TRBJ2-2
clone size: few
D gene: -
V gene: TRBV13

CDR3 DNA: TGTGCCAGTAGTGGGGACAGAAAGACCCAGTACTTC
CDR3 protein: CASSGDRKTQYF
J gene: TRBJ2-5
clone size: -
D gene: TRBD1
V gene: TRBV19

CDR3 DNA: TGTGCCAGCAGCTTCCGGGCCGCCGGGGAGCTGTTTTTT
CDR3 protein: CASSFRAAGELFF
J gene: TRBJ2-2
clone size: few
D gene: -
V gene: TRBV7-9

CDR3 DNA: TGCGCCAGCAGCTTGATTCAGGGGAGCTCCTACGAGCAGTACTTC
CDR3 protein: CASSLIQGSSYEQYF
J gene: TRBJ2-7
clone size: -
D gene: -
V gene: TRBV5-1

CDR3 DNA: TGTGCCAGCAGCCAAGGGGCAGGAATGGGGGGCTACACCTTC
CDR3 protein: CASSQGAGMGGYTF
J gene: TRBJ1-2
clone size: few
D gene: -
V gene: TRBV4-2

CDR3 DNA: TGTGCCAGCAGTTTATACTGGACAGGGGATTCACCCCTCCACTTT
CDR3 protein: CASSLYWTGDSPLHF
J gene: TRBJ1-6
clone size: -
D gene: TRBD1
V gene: TRBV28

CDR3 DNA: TGTGCCAGCAGCTTAGTTGCAGAAAGCACAGATACGCAGTATTTT
CDR3 protein: CASSLVAESTDTQYF
J gene: TRBJ2-3
clone size: many
D gene: -
V gene: TRBV11-2

CDR3 DNA: TGTGCCAGCAGCTTGGAAGGGTACTATGGCTACACCTTC
CDR3 protein: CASSLEGYYGYTF
J gene: TRBJ1-2
clone size: many
D gene: -
V gene: TRBV5-6

CDR3 DNA: TGTGCCAGCAGTGGGTATGGGGGTGTCGAGCAGTACTTC
CDR3 protein: CASSGYGGVEQYF
J gene: TRBJ2-7
clone size: many
D gene: -
V gene: TRBV6-1

CDR3 DNA: TGCAGCGTTTGGGGAACTGAAGCTTTCTTT
CDR3 protein: CSVWGTEAFF
J gene: TRBJ1-1
clone size: many
D gene: -
V gene: TRBV29-1

CDR3 DNA: TGTGCCAGCAGCCTCGGGAGGAAACTAGCGGGAGGGTCCTACAATGAGCAGTTCTTC
CDR3 protein: CASSLGRKLAGGSYNEQFF
J gene: TRBJ2-1
clone size: few
D gene: TRBD2
V gene: TRBV11-2

CDR3 DNA: TGTGCCAGCAGTTTAAATGATTCACCCCTCCACTTT
CDR3 protein: CASSLNDSPLHF
J gene: TRBJ1-6
clone size: -
D gene: -
V gene: TRBV12-3/TRBV12-4

CDR3 DNA: TGTGCCAGCAGTCAGGACAGGGACACAGATACGCAGTATTTT
CDR3 protein: CASSQDRDTDTQYF
J gene: TRBJ2-3
clone size: -
D gene: TRBD1
V gene: TRBV6-1

CDR3 DNA: TGTGCCAGCAGCTCGACTAAAGCGGGAGGGTGGTACAATGAGCAGTTCTTC
CDR3 protein: CASSSTKAGGWYNEQFF
J gene: TRBJ2-1
clone size: many
D gene: TRBD2
V gene: TRBV11-2

CDR3 DNA: TGTGCCAGCAGTTGGGGCAGGGGGCCGTCTAATGAAAAACTGTTTTTT
CDR3 protein: CASSWGRGPSNEKLFF
J gene: TRBJ1-4
clone size: many
D gene: TRBD1
V gene: TRBV28

CDR3 DNA: TGCAGTGCTAGAGAAAGAGGCACAGATACGCAGTATTTT
CDR3 protein: CSARERGTDTQYF
J gene: TRBJ2-3
clone size: many
D gene: -
V gene: TRBV20-1

CDR3 DNA: TGTGCCACCCTTATGCGGCTAGTTCTCCGCTTC
CDR3 protein: CATLMRLVLRF
J gene: TRBJ2-7
clone size: -
D gene: -
V gene: TRBV2

CDR3 DNA: TGTGCCAGCAGCGTAGAAGGTAGCGGGAGTGTAACCGGGGAGCTGTTTTTT
CDR3 protein: CASSVEGSGSVTGELFF
J gene: TRBJ2-2
clone size: -
D gene: TRBD2
V gene: TRBV9